A selection of T cell receptor beta chains follows, all from one sample in a study of CD8 T cells in Susac syndrome. TCRdb ran MiXCR on the immunoSEQ multiplex PCR reads and lists one entry per CDR3 protein. The sample lists 100,000 to 150,000 distinct CDR3 sequences; around 94% were seen once. The sequenced material came from CD8+ T cells from PBMCs. These TCRs come from a human donor with Susac syndrome. Both conserved end residues are part of each CDR3. Each record gives: clone size, V gene, J gene, D gene, CDR3 protein, CDR3 DNA. A D gene is named only where the DNA matches it firmly. Where a row states a size, it is once, few, many or the class of an expanded clone; other rows omit it.

>-|TRBV2|TRBJ1-2|-
CASSEAGADGYTF
TGTGCCAGCAGTGAAGCGGGGGCGGATGGCTACACCTTC
>-|TRBV6-1|TRBJ2-7|-
CASSRSDRSLPYEQYF
TGTGCCAGCAGCAGAAGCGACAGATCGTTACCCTACGAGCAGTACTTC
>-|TRBV29-1|TRBJ1-2|TRBD1
CSVEEEGAPYGYTF
TGCAGCGTTGAAGAGGAGGGGGCACCATATGGCTACACCTTC
>once|TRBV9|TRBJ2-1|TRBD2
CASSVGGGTSDNEQFF
TGTGCCAGCAGCGTAGGGGGGGGGACCTCTGACAATGAGCAGTTCTTC
>-|TRBV4-3|TRBJ2-1|-
CASSQDSFLAPYNEQFF
TGCGCCAGCAGCCAAGATTCTTTCCTAGCACCCTACAATGAGCAGTTCTTC
>-|TRBV30|TRBJ2-1|-
CAWSKGAYNEQFF
TGTGCCTGGAGTAAAGGAGCCTACAATGAGCAGTTCTTC
>-|TRBV30|TRBJ1-5|-
CAWSVSSGQQPQHF
TGTGCCTGGAGTGTAAGTTCGGGCCAACAGCCCCAGCATTTT
>-|TRBV12-3/TRBV12-4|TRBJ2-1|-
CASSAYGRSSYNEQFF
TGTGCCAGCAGTGCCTATGGCCGTAGCTCCTACAATGAGCAGTTCTTC
>-|TRBV28|TRBJ2-7|-
CASSPYRGGGYEQYF
TGTGCCAGCAGTCCCTACAGGGGGGGCGGGTACGAGCAGTACTTC
>-|TRBV14|TRBJ1-2|-
CASSPHGTGYTF
TGTGCCAGCAGCCCGCACGGGACTGGCTACACCTTC
>once|TRBV6-5|TRBJ1-1|TRBD1
CASRPTGGITEAFF
TGTGCCAGCAGGCCCACAGGGGGGATCACTGAAGCTTTCTTT
>-|TRBV27|TRBJ1-5|TRBD1
CASSQDRASGNQPQHF
TGTGCCAGCAGTCAAGACAGGGCCTCGGGCAATCAGCCCCAGCATTTT
>-|TRBV4-3|TRBJ2-7|-
CASSQEGGIHYEQYF
TGCGCCAGCAGCCAAGAGGGGGGAATCCACTACGAGCAGTACTTC
>once|TRBV3-1|TRBJ1-4|-
CASSHPAGVNEKLFF
TGTGCCAGCAGCCATCCCGCGGGGGTCAATGAAAAACTGTTTTTT
>-|TRBV12-3/TRBV12-4|TRBJ1-1|TRBD1
CASSWDRIGTEAFF
TGTGCCAGCAGCTGGGACAGGATCGGCACTGAAGCTTTCTTT
>once|TRBV9|TRBJ2-7|-
CASSVGTLNYEQYF
TGTGCCAGCAGCGTGGGGACTCTCAACTACGAGCAGTACTTC
>-|TRBV19|TRBJ1-2|-
CASSISAVYTF
TGTGCCAGTAGTATCTCCGCGGTCTACACCTTC
>-|TRBV28|TRBJ1-4|-
CASTPGTTNEKLFF
TGTGCCAGCACCCCGGGCACGACTAATGAAAAACTGTTTTTT
>-|TRBV9|TRBJ2-5|-
CASSHEMGVETQYF
TGTGCCAGCAGCCATGAAATGGGGGTGGAGACCCAGTACTTC
>-|TRBV4-1|TRBJ2-7|TRBD2
CASSPTGRGGPEQYF
TGCGCCAGCAGCCCCACTGGGCGGGGGGGCCCCGAGCAGTACTTC
>-|TRBV27|TRBJ1-5|-
CASSREQYQPQHF
TGTGCCAGCAGCAGGGAGCAGTATCAGCCCCAGCATTTT
>-|TRBV6-5|TRBJ2-2|-
CASSYSAPGRTGELFF
TGTGCCAGCAGTTACTCCGCACCAGGGCGCACCGGGGAGCTGTTTTTT
>once|TRBV10-3|TRBJ2-7|-
CAISESFLGQGGHSSSYEQYF
TGTGCCATCAGTGAGTCGTTTCTGGGGCAGGGTGGTCACTCTAGCTCCTACGAGCAGTACTTC
>-|TRBV7-8|TRBJ2-1|-
CASSLHRGQDEQFF
TGTGCCAGCAGCTTACACAGAGGCCAAGATGAGCAGTTCTTC
>-|TRBV30|TRBJ1-2|-
CAWYNPPTSGGYTF
TGTGCCTGGTATAACCCGCCGACGTCAGGGGGCTACACCTTC
>-|TRBV30|TRBJ2-7|TRBD2
CAWSPGLAGVSADYEQYF
TGTGCCTGGAGTCCCGGACTAGCGGGAGTCAGTGCTGACTACGAGCAGTACTTC
>-|TRBV30|TRBJ1-5|-
CAWSTQGGQPQHF
TGTGCCTGGAGTACCCAGGGTGGGCAGCCCCAGCATTTT
>-|TRBV30|TRBJ2-1|TRBD2
CAWSGGRAYNEQFF
TGTGCCTGGAGTGGTGGGAGGGCCTACAATGAGCAGTTCTTC
>once|TRBV7-3|TRBJ2-3|TRBD1
CASSPGGAYTDTQYF
TGTGCCAGCAGTCCAGGGGGCGCTTACACAGATACGCAGTATTTT
>-|TRBV25-1|TRBJ2-7|-
CASSGAYEQYF
TGTGCCAGCAGTGGGGCGTACGAGCAGTACTTC
>-|TRBV7-8|TRBJ1-1|-
CASSVRDTNTEAFF
TGTGCCAGCAGCGTCCGGGACACGAACACTGAAGCTTTCTTT
>once|TRBV3-1|TRBJ1-5|-
CASSQGYQPQHF
TGTGCCAGCAGCCAGGGTTATCAGCCCCAGCATTTT
>-|TRBV24-1|TRBJ1-5|-
CATSDSPSRGANQPQHF
TGTGCCACCAGTGATTCGCCCTCCCGCGGGGCCAATCAGCCCCAGCATTTT
>-|TRBV6-4|TRBJ2-1|TRBD2
CASSEGGEGHNEQFF
TGTGCCAGCAGTGAGGGGGGGGAGGGCCACAATGAGCAGTTCTTC
>-|TRBV19|TRBJ1-1|-
CASSIIGGTEAFF
TGTGCCAGTAGTATTATCGGGGGCACTGAAGCTTTCTTT
>-|TRBV5-6|TRBJ1-3|-
CASSLGLSGNTIYF
TGTGCCAGCAGCTTGGGCCTTTCTGGAAACACCATATATTTT
>once|TRBV9|TRBJ2-3|TRBD1
CASSRQGTGDTQYF
TGTGCCAGCAGTAGACAGGGGACGGGAGATACGCAGTATTTT
>-|TRBV30|TRBJ1-1|-
CAWNGLNTEAFF
TGTGCCTGGAACGGACTGAACACTGAAGCTTTCTTT
>-|TRBV20-1|TRBJ2-1|-
CSASYRDSYNEQFF
TGCAGTGCTAGTTACAGGGACTCCTACAATGAGCAGTTCTTC
>-|TRBV3-1|TRBJ2-3|TRBD2
CASSQEWASGLSTDTQYF
TGTGCCAGCAGCCAAGAATGGGCTAGCGGGCTGAGCACAGATACGCAGTATTTT
>-|TRBV4-3|TRBJ1-1|-
CASSQDLGGGLVNTEAFF
TGCGCCAGCAGCCAAGATCTGGGCGGAGGGTTAGTGAACACTGAAGCTTTCTTT
>-|TRBV30|TRBJ2-7|-
CAWSLGRNYEQYF
TGTGCCTGGAGCCTGGGACGGAATTACGAGCAGTACTTC
>-|TRBV29-1|TRBJ1-2|TRBD1
CSVEDRDSFLYGYTF
TGCAGCGTGGAAGACCGGGACAGTTTTCTCTATGGCTACACCTTC
>-|TRBV29-1|TRBJ2-3|-
CSVDGTATDTQYF
TGCAGCGTGGACGGGACCGCCACCGATACGCAGTATTTT
>-|TRBV15|TRBJ2-7|-
CATSRGGEAYEQYF
TGTGCCACCAGCAGAGGAGGGGAAGCCTACGAGCAGTACTTC
>-|TRBV25-1|TRBJ2-7|TRBD2
CASSTRASGRVNEQYF
TGTGCCAGCAGTACTCGGGCTAGCGGGAGGGTGAACGAGCAGTACTTC
>-|TRBV9|TRBJ2-1|TRBD2
CASSGTSGRFHEQFF
TGTGCCAGCAGCGGAACTAGCGGGAGGTTCCATGAGCAGTTCTTC